Shown below are 28 T cell receptor beta chains from a single sample sequenced in a study of beta chain features in type 1 diabetes. Findings and caveats of the study: The study found moderately but significantly shorter TCRB CDR3s in all four CD4+ subsets of Type 1 diabetes patients.

What these receptors recognize is not known. The investigators reverse transcribed all of the isolated RNA, so they sequenced expressed TCRB transcripts. Here immunoSEQ multiplex PCR was the method, and the copy in TCRdb shows in-frame clones only, minus some. The data contain 130,000 or so clones, 15% to 20% of them singletons. The sample was central memory CD4+ T cells from blood. The receptors were gathered from a man aged 18 to 29 with type 1 diabetes.

This sequence joins TRBV6-6 and TRBJ2-3; D is possibly TRBD1 (6 bases). The V gene lost 6 bases and the J gene lost 1 base, with 14 bases spanning the gap. The CDR3 length is 15 residues. CDR1 and CDR2 (germline): MNHNY, SVGAGI (reference sequence). The CDR3 is CASSPSRGGTDTQYF. CDR3 nucleotide sequence: TGTGCCAGCAGCCCCTCCAGGGGAGGCACAGATACGCAGTATTTT.

In its sample, this clone was seen a few times. J is TRBJ2-3 and V is TRBV7-3; 12 bases agree with TRBD2. Germline V CDR1 and CDR2: SGHTA, FQGTGA. This CDR3 is 15 amino acids long. The V and J ends lost 4 bases and 3 bases, in that order; junction bases with no gene match: 2. Written as DNA, the CDR3 is TGTGCCAGCAGCTCCGGACTAGCGGGAACAGATACGCAGTATTTT. Its protein product is CASSSGLAGTDTQYF.

This clone occurred a few times. This chain uses TRBV11-2 with TRBJ2-3; the D is unclear. Trimming removed 4 bases from V and 6 bases from J, with 14 bases in between. Germline V lookup: CDR1 SGHAT, CDR2 FQNNGV. The CDR3 totals 14 residues. CDR3 residues: CASSWGGASDTQYF. The CDR3 DNA sequence: TGTGCCAGCAGCTGGGGTGGAGCATCGGATACGCAGTATTTT.

The chain carries TRBV7-6 and TRBJ2-5, with 7 nucleotides matching TRBD1. Germline trimming cut 5 bases from V and 0 bases from J; bases unmatched to any gene: 3. Germline loops: CDR1 SGHVS, CDR2 FNYEAQ. This CDR3 region has 14 residues. The DNA of the CDR3 is TGTGCCAGCAGCCCGGGACAGTACCAAGAGACCCAGTACTTC. Translated: CASSPGQYQETQYF.

This clone came up a few times. The rearrangement joins TRBV4-1 to TRBJ1-5; 9 nucleotides match TRBD1. The CDR3 totals 17 residues. Germline loops: CDR1 MGHRA, CDR2 YSYEKL. V dropped 0 bases and J dropped 7; count of bases not matched to a gene: 10. CDR3 sequence reads: CASSQDRPNRGQQPQHF. In DNA form, the CDR3 reads TGCGCCAGCAGCCAAGATCGTCCCAACAGGGGGCAACAGCCCCAGCATTTT.

The chain recombines TRBV14 with TRBJ2-7; perhaps TRBD1 as D (7 bases). Germline CDR1 SGHDN, CDR2 FVKESK. The CDR3 loop spans 17 amino acids. V was cut by 4 bases and J by 0 bases, with 19 bases left in between. Written as DNA, the CDR3 is TGTGCCAGCAGCCGGAGGGACAGAAGAACAAACTCCTACGAGCAGTACTTC. This translates into CASSRRDRRTNSYEQYF.

The DNA for the CDR3 is TGTGCCAGCAGCCGAGCGGGGGGGATCACAGATACGCAGTATTTT. It yields the protein CASSRAGGITDTQYF. V is TRBV28 and J is TRBJ2-3; 10 bases match TRBD2. The CDR3 sequence is 15 residues long. With 6 bases clipped from V and 2 bases from J, the junction kept 5 bases outside the gene matches. CDR1 is MDHEN and CDR2 is SYDVKM in the germline V gene.

This clone was seen a single time. V usage is TRBV18 and J usage is TRBJ1-1, with 9 bases matching TRBD1. Germline trimming cut 8 bases from V and 7 bases from J; bases unmatched to any gene: 5. CDR3 length: 12 residues. The germline gives CDR1 KGHSH, CDR2 LQKENI. The CDR3 coding sequence is TGTGCCAGCCGGGACAGGGAATTTGAAGCTTTCTTT. Its protein is CASRDREFEAFF. Full variable domain (remainder filled in from reference TRBV18 and TRBJ1-1): NAGVMQNPRHLVRRRGQEARLRCSPMKGHSHVYWYRQLPEEGLKFMVYLQKENIIDESGMPKERFSAEFPKEGPSILRIQQVVRGDSAAYFCASRDREFEAFFGQGTRLTVV.

V and J are TRBV10-3 and TRBJ2-1; D remains ambiguous. From germline, CDR1 is ENHRY and CDR2 SYGVKD. V gave up 3 bases and J gave up 10 bases, with 10 bases separating them. The length of the CDR3 is 12 residues. This CDR3 is CAISESGVEQFF. For the CDR3, the DNA is TGTGCCATCAGTGAATCCGGCGTAGAGCAGTTCTTC.

The chain carries TRBV9 and TRBJ2-3, with 9 bases identical to TRBD2. Losses at the gene ends were 3 bases for V and 2 bases for J; bases not matched to a gene: 4. There are 15 residues in the CDR3. Germline CDR1 and CDR2: SGDLS and YYNGEE. For the CDR3, the DNA is TGTGCCAGCAGCGACAGCGGGGGGAACACAGATACGCAGTATTTT. Translating it yields CASSDSGGNTDTQYF.

This clone was observed a handful of times. The genes are TRBV19 and TRBJ2-1; D might be TRBD2 (6 bases). The CDR3 length is 15 residues. V lost 3 bases, J lost 0 bases, and 9 bases lay in between. Germline assignment: CDR1 LNHDA and CDR2 SQIVND (reference sequence). As DNA, the CDR3 is TGTGCCAGTAGTATGGGGAGGAGCTCCTACAATGAGCAGTTCTTC. Translated, it gives CASSMGRSSYNEQFF.

This clone was observed a handful of times. The genes are TRBV7-2 and TRBJ2-1; 14 bases are shared with TRBD2. The germline gives CDR1 SGHTA, CDR2 FQGNSA. The CDR3 contains 17 residues. V was clipped by 0 bases and J by 8 bases; unmatched bases: 6. The CDR3 sequence is CASSLAPGLAGVDEQFF. CDR3 DNA: TGTGCCAGCAGCTTAGCGCCGGGACTAGCGGGAGTGGATGAGCAGTTCTTC.

This clone was seen a few times. The CDR3 protein is CASSQTGAWGETQYF. In DNA form, the CDR3 reads TGTGCCAGCAGCCAGACAGGGGCTTGGGGAGAGACCCAGTACTTC. This chain joins TRBV27 and TRBJ2-5; 8 bases are a match to TRBD1. The CDR3 has 15 residues. The germline gives CDR1 MNHEY, CDR2 SMNVEV (reference sequence). V lost 6 bases and J lost 4; bases outside the gene matches: 10.

This clone was seen only a few times. This rearrangement joins TRBV29-1 to TRBJ1-2; possibly TRBD1 for D (5 bases). The length of the CDR3 is 13 residues. Germline V CDR1 and CDR2: SQVTM, ANQGSEA. The germline V and J ends were trimmed by 5 bases and 1 base, with 11 bases remaining between them. CDR3 DNA sequence: TGCAGCGTTCGGGGGAAGGGTAACTATGGCTACACCTTC. This translates into CSVRGKGNYGYTF.

CDR3 nucleotide sequence: TGTGCCAGCAGCTTAGGGTTAACTAATGAAAAACTGTTTTTT. Its translation: CASSLGLTNEKLFF. The chain joins TRBV7-2 to TRBJ1-4, with D uncertain. This CDR3 spans 14 amino acids. From germline, CDR1 is SGHTA and CDR2 FQGNSA. V gave up 1 base and J gave up 1 base, with 4 bases separating them.

This clone was detected only once. The CDR3 protein is CASSSGGASREQYF. Here the CDR3 DNA reads TGTGCCAGCAGCAGCGGGGGGGCCTCTCGGGAGCAGTACTTC. The chain uses TRBV28 and TRBJ2-7; TRBD2 matches 10 bases. Germline V gene lookup returns CDR1 MDHEN and CDR2 SYDVKM. After removal of 6 bases from V and 7 bases from J, the junction contained 9 bases not matched to a gene. CDR3 size: 14 residues. Variable domain in full (rest from reference TRBV28 and TRBJ2-7): DVKVTQSSRYLVKRTGEKVFLECVQDMDHENMFWYRQDPGLGLRLIYFSYDVKMKEKGDIPEGYSVSREKKERFSLILESASTNQTSMYLCASSSGGASREQYFGPGTRLTVT.

The rearrangement joins TRBV10-3 to TRBJ2-6, with D possibly TRBD2 on 6 matching bases. Deletions cut 5 bases from V and 3 bases from J, with 8 bases between. Germline CDR1 ENHRY, CDR2 SYGVKD. This CDR3 region has 14 residues. The chain's CDR3 is CAISRESGANVLTF. The CDR3, as DNA: TGTGCCATCAGTCGGGAGAGTGGGGCCAACGTCCTGACTTTC.

The sample holds a few counts of this clone. This chain joins TRBV15 and TRBJ1-4; D uncertain. The CDR3 runs 16 residues. The germline gives CDR1 LNHNV, CDR2 YYDKDF (reference sequence). The germline V and J ends were trimmed by 1 base and 0 bases, with 9 bases remaining between them. This CDR3 is CATSRGDFATNEKLFF. The DNA of the CDR3 is TGTGCCACCAGCAGAGGAGACTTCGCAACTAATGAAAAACTGTTTTTT.

This clone has more than one count but fewer than ten. The chain couples TRBV5-1 to TRBJ2-1; the D is unclear. Germline V gene data show CDR1 as SGHRS and CDR2 as YFSETQ. Between the trimmed V and J ends, which lost 4 bases and 10 bases, there was a span of 12 bases. CDR3 length equals 12 residues. The chain's CDR3 is CASSPPFGEQFF. The CDR3 DNA reads TGCGCCAGCAGCCCCCCGTTCGGGGAGCAGTTCTTC.

The J gene is TRBJ2-1, the V gene TRBV5-1; 11 bases line up with TRBD2. V shed 0 bases and J 5 bases; nucleotides not matched to a gene: 22. The CDR3 is 22 amino acids. In germline, CDR1 is SGHRS, CDR2 YFSETQ. As DNA, the CDR3 is TGCGCCAGCAGCTTGGTTGGCCCGGCGGGGCTAGCGGGAGGAGGGTCCCACAATGAGCAGTTCTTC. This gives the protein CASSLVGPAGLAGGGSHNEQFF.

The CDR3 protein is CASKGLTRGDRAYEQYF. The CDR3 DNA reads TGTGCCAGCAAAGGACTTACCCGAGGCGACAGGGCCTACGAGCAGTACTTC. The chain joins TRBV27 to TRBJ2-7, with 7 nucleotides matching TRBD1. Germline values: CDR1 MNHEY, CDR2 SMNVEV (reference sequence). The ends lost 7 bases at V and 2 bases at J; junction bases unmatched: 17. The CDR3 is made up of 17 amino acids.

The V gene is TRBV11-2, the J gene TRBJ2-5, with D perhaps TRBD2 (6 bases). The germline gives CDR1 SGHAT, CDR2 FQNNGV. V lost 6 bases to trimming and J lost 0 bases, with 8 bases between them. This CDR3 contains 13 residues. CDR3 region: CASSRDYQETQYF. The CDR3 DNA sequence: TGTGCCAGCAGTCGGGACTACCAAGAGACCCAGTACTTC.

The chain is built from TRBV7-2 and TRBJ2-7; 10 nucleotides agree with TRBD2. V lost 1 base to trimming and J lost 2 bases; unmatched junction nucleotides: 8. Germline V gene lookup returns CDR1 SGHTA and CDR2 FQGNSA. The length of the CDR3 is 17 residues. The CDR3 coding sequence is TGTGCCAGCAGCTTAGTGTCGGGTAGCGGGAGGACCTACGAGCAGTACTTC. It translates to CASSLVSGSGRTYEQYF. Combining the CDR3 with reference TRBV7-2 and TRBJ2-7 gives the whole variable domain GAGVSQSPSNKVTEKGKDVELRCDPISGHTALYWYRQSLGQGLEFLIYFQGNSAPDKSGLPSDRFSAERTGGSVSTLTIQRTQQEDSAVYLCASSLVSGSGRTYEQYFGPGTRLTVT.

Many counts were recorded for this clone. The chain employs TRBV10-3 and TRBJ2-1; TRBD2 matches 10 bases. CDR3 length: 17 amino acids. Germline trimming cut 8 bases from V and 1 base from J; bases unmatched to any gene: 11. Looked up from germline, CDR1 is ENHRY and CDR2 is SYGVKD. CDR3 sequence reads: CAIGRLAGFLSYNEQFF. Written as DNA, the CDR3 is TGTGCCATCGGGAGACTAGCGGGTTTTCTATCCTACAATGAGCAGTTCTTC.

The chain joins TRBV29-1 to TRBJ2-5, with D possibly matching TRBD2 (6 bases). The V end was cut by 5 bases, the J end by 4 bases, with 14 bases between. CDR1 and CDR2 from the germline V gene are SQVTM and ANQGSEA. This CDR3 is 13 amino acids long. The chain's CDR3 is CSVSGGERETQYF. The CDR3, as DNA: TGCAGCGTTTCCGGGGGAGAAAGAGAGACCCAGTACTTC.

This clone was seen repeatedly, ten times or more. This chain joins TRBV7-9 and TRBJ2-5; D might be TRBD1 (6 bases). CDR3 length: 13 residues. Trimming pared 5 bases from V and 5 bases from J, leaving 12 bases between. From germline, CDR1 is SEHNR and CDR2 FQNEAQ (reference sequence). CDR3 residues: CASSPPGVETQYF. The CDR3 DNA is TGTGCCAGCAGCCCCCCAGGGGTGGAGACCCAGTACTTC.

The rearrangement uses TRBV6-5 and TRBJ2-5; TRBD2 matches at 11 bases. V was pared by 0 bases and J by 5 bases, with 2 bases of the junction left unmatched. Germline V gives CDR1 MNHEY, CDR2 SVGAGI. CDR3 length: 15 amino acids. The CDR3 DNA sequence: TGTGCCAGCAGTTACTCACTAGCGGGGGTGGAGACCCAGTACTTC. Translated, it gives CASSYSLAGVETQYF.

The rearrangement uses TRBV14 and TRBJ1-2; TRBD1 might be the D (5 bases). The germline V gene encodes CDR1 SGHDN and CDR2 FVKESK. V lost 4 bases and J 6 bases, leaving 15 bases between the germline ends. CDR3 size: 14 residues. In nucleotides, the CDR3 is TGTGCCAGCAGCCGACAGACTCGAGGTGATGGCTACACCTTC. It yields the protein CASSRQTRGDGYTF.